This section outlines one T cell receptor beta chain sequence together with its context. Antigen: not known. TCRdb re-analysed the RT-PCR reads in MiXCR, keeping a single row per CDR3 protein. This table holds 500,000 to 650,000 distinct CDR3 sequences, around 8% found once. This entry comes from a study of response to subunit inactivated influenza vaccine. Findings of the study overall: New T cells are recruited in small numbers by each seasonal influenza vaccination, according to the authors' suggestion.

There are 16 residues in the CDR3. With 0 bases clipped from V and 4 bases from J, the junction kept 8 bases outside the gene matches. Germline loops: CDR1 DFQATT, CDR2 SNEGSKA (reference sequence). The chain couples TRBV20-1 to TRBJ2-7, with TRBD2 identical over 11 bases. This TCR was sampled from a man between 45 and 75 years old who received an inactivated influenza vaccine. The specimen comprised PBMCs from blood, sampled 23 months after vaccination. The CDR3 spells CSARDRLAGGVYEQYF. CDR3 nucleotides: TGCAGTGCTAGAGATCGGCTAGCGGGAGGTGTATACGAGCAGTACTTC.